The 6 T cell receptor beta chains below were found in one sample sequenced in a study of blood T cells in healthy people across ages. A second roughly 6 to 11 cycle PCR used barcoded and J-beta primers. Each CDR3 protein is one row after TCRdb ran MiXCR on the 5' RACE reads. The sample records 730,000 or so distinct CDR3 sequences, approximately 43% being singletons. The sample taken for sequencing was blood. The receptors were sampled from a woman in her fifties or sixties in good health.

The V call is TRBV20-1, the J call TRBJ2-1; a weak D match, TRBD2 (5 bases). Germline values: CDR1 DFQATT, CDR2 SNEGSKA (reference sequence). The CDR3 contains 14 residues. V was pared by 3 bases and J by 0 bases, with 9 bases between. Written as DNA, the CDR3 is TGCAGTGCTAGGCTAGCTCACTCCTACAATGAGCAGTTCTTC. Its translation is CSARLAHSYNEQFF.

The V and J genes are TRBV12-3 or TRBV12-4 and TRBJ2-3; D not certain. The V end was cut by 5 bases, the J end by 6 bases, with 12 bases between. This CDR3 has 13 amino acids. The CDR3 loop reads CASSITLPDTQYF. The CDR3 DNA is TGTGCCAGCAGTATAACGCTACCTGATACGCAGTATTTT.

The CDR3 is CASRKTSAEQYF. The CDR3 DNA reads as TGTGCCAGCCGGAAGACAAGTGCGGAGCAGTACTTC. V and J are TRBV25-1 and TRBJ2-7; D not certain. There are 12 residues in the CDR3. CDR1 is MGHDK, CDR2 SYGVNS, per germline. The V and J ends lost 8 bases and 7 bases respectively, with 15 bases between them.

Regarding this clonotype: Just one base apart from a much larger clone, this may be a read error. V and J are TRBV27 and TRBJ2-1, with TRBD1 matching 8 bases. Germline trimming cut 0 bases from V and 9 bases from J; bases unmatched to any gene: 13. The CDR3 covers 17 residues. CDR1 is MNHEY and CDR2 is SMNVEV in the germline V gene (reference sequence). The CDR3 sequence is CASSLSGTGRKIGEQFF. The DNA of the CDR3 is TGTGCCAGCAGTTTATCCGGGACAGGTAGGAAGATTGGTGAGCAGTTCTTC.

V is TRBV9 and J is TRBJ2-3; TRBD2 agrees at 7 bases. The CDR3 covers 17 residues. Trimming cost V 0 bases and J 2 bases; bases outside gene matches: 9. Germline CDR1 reads SGDLS; CDR2 reads YYNGEE. The DNA for the CDR3 is TGTGCCAGCAGCGTAGCTAGTGGGGACTACTACACAGATACGCAGTATTTT. This codes for CASSVASGDYYTDTQYF.

This clonotype was observed a few times. The gene calls are TRBV27 and TRBJ2-7; TRBD2 agrees at 8 bases. After removal of 3 bases from V and 4 bases from J, the junction contained 14 bases not matched to a gene. The CDR3 runs 17 residues. The V gene's germline CDR1 is MNHEY and CDR2 SMNVEV (reference sequence). The CDR3 coding sequence is TGTGCCAGCAGTTTTGGGAGCGGGAGCCCATCCGGATACGAGCAGTACTTC. Its protein is CASSFGSGSPSGYEQYF.